This T cell receptor beta chain was sequenced during a study of T cell responses to AZD1222 COVID-19 vaccine. Remarks on this clone: The antigen is not known.

Some clones are missing from TCRdb's copy, which holds only in-frame ones; the method was immunoSEQ multiplex PCR. The sample consists of 95,000 to 100,000 clones, about 87% of them appearing once. This CDR3 has 16 amino acids. V dropped 2 bases and J dropped 3; count of bases not matched to a gene: 10. Second-dose intervals near 4 or 12 weeks were combined. The study, taken as a whole, reports: Increases in Spike-specific TCR breadth and depth were seen after two AZD1222 doses. Donors were mostly white British, more females; clonal diversity possibly underestimated. Spike was spanned by vaccine-associated CD4 TCRs, which were dominant at 160-218 and 743-854.

V and J are TRBV23-1 and TRBJ2-7; 7 bases are shared with TRBD1. TRBV23-1 is placed among ORFs of uncertain function. This TCR derives from an adult who received the AZD1222 COVID-19 vaccine. The starting material was peripheral blood, obtained 28 days after the second AZD1222 dose. The CDR3 DNA reads TGCGCCAGCAGTCAACCTCCCGGGACAGAATTCTACGAGCAGTACTTC. It is translated as CASSQPPGTEFYEQYF.